This T cell receptor (beta chain) came from a study of T cell changes during pregnancy in multiple sclerosis. CDR1 MGHDK and CDR2 SYGVNS come from the germline V gene. Losses at the gene ends were 6 bases for V and 7 bases for J; bases not matched to a gene: 5. The CDR3 sequence is 12 residues long. Profiled with immunoSEQ multiplex PCR; TCRdb holds only in-frame clones, not every one. The sample consists of approximately 42,000 clones, less than 90% of them appearing once. This specimen was CD4+ T cells from peripheral blood mononuclear cells, taken before pregnancy. This sequence originates from a female donor with multiple sclerosis, enrolled in a pregnancy study. The J gene is TRBJ2-7, the V gene TRBV25-1, with TRBD2 matching over 8 bases. Here the CDR3 DNA reads TGTGCCAGCAGGAGGACGGGGGGGGAGCAGTACTTC. Encoded protein: CASRRTGGEQYF.